What follows are 30 T cell receptor beta chains derived from one specimen sequenced in a study of blood T cells in healthy people across ages. Then a second PCR, running about 6 to 12 cycles, was carried out with a sample-barcoded 5' primer and a J-beta primer mix. Each CDR3 protein gets one entry after TCRdb re-called the 5' RACE reads with MiXCR. There are about 800,000 distinct CDR3 sequences in the sample; about 45% occur only once, and about a sixth lies in the top ten. The specimen sequenced was blood. The receptor source for this set is an elderly man in good health.

This chain links TRBV28 with TRBJ1-4; tentative D call: TRBD1 (6 bases). Germline loops: CDR1 MDHEN, CDR2 SYDVKM. With 6 bases removed from V and 8 bases from J, the gap between germline ends came to 13 bases. The CDR3 sequence is 13 residues long. CDR3 loop: CASRIGGEEKLFF. CDR3 nucleotide sequence: TGTGCCAGCAGGATAGGGGGGGAAGAAAAACTGTTTTTT.

V and J are TRBV11-1 and TRBJ2-3, with D perhaps matching TRBD1 (5 bases). V lost 2 bases and J 5 bases, leaving 17 bases between the germline ends. The V gene's germline CDR1 is SGHAT and CDR2 FQDESV (reference sequence). The CDR3 extends over 16 amino acids. In nucleotides, the CDR3 is TGTGCCAGCAGCTTATTTGCAGGGCCGTCGGGAGATACGCAGTATTTT. Translating gives CASSLFAGPSGDTQYF. The full variable domain, its missing parts supplied by reference TRBV11-1 and TRBJ2-3, is EAEVAQSPRYKITEKSQAVAFWCDPISGHATLYWYRQILGQGPELLVQFQDESVVDDSQLPKDRFSAERLKGVDSTLKIQPAELGDSAMYLCASSLFAGPSGDTQYFGPGTRLTVL.

The CDR3 DNA is TGTGCCAGCAGTTTACAGGGGGCTATAAACGAGCAGTACTTC. Amino acids: CASSLQGAINEQYF. J is TRBJ2-7 and V is TRBV12-3 or TRBV12-4, with 8 bases matching TRBD1. J was trimmed by 5 bases and V by 2 bases; bases with no gene match: 5. The CDR3 is 14 amino acids.

This clonotype was seen a handful of times. V gene TRBV6-2 or TRBV6-3 combines with J gene TRBJ1-1, with D perhaps matching TRBD1 (6 bases). The CDR3 spans 14 residues. Germline-derived CDR1 and CDR2 are MNHEY and SVGEGT. Trimming stripped 5 bases from V and 1 base from J, with 11 bases between. The CDR3 bases are TGTGCCAGCAGTGACCTGACAGGGAACACTGAAGCTTTCTTT. Amino acids: CASSDLTGNTEAFF.

The chain couples TRBV12-3 or TRBV12-4 to TRBJ2-3, with 11 positions matching TRBD2. The ends lost 6 bases at V and 2 bases at J; junction bases unmatched: 13. The CDR3 runs to 18 residues. This chain's CDR3 is CASRAFQIAGGSTDTQYF. The CDR3 nucleotides read TGTGCCAGCAGGGCCTTCCAAATAGCGGGAGGGTCCACAGATACGCAGTATTTT.

The chain uses TRBV7-3 and TRBJ1-2, with 8 bases that match TRBD1. V gave up 5 bases and J gave up 4 bases; unmatched junction bases: 9. The CDR3 length is 15 residues. Germline-derived CDR1 and CDR2 are SGHTA and FQGTGA. CDR3 sequence (DNA): TGTGCCAGCAGCACCGGGACAGGTGGTCCCTATGGCTACACCTTC. Translated: CASSTGTGGPYGYTF.

This sequence joins TRBV6-1 and TRBJ2-6; D tentatively reads TRBD1 or TRBD2 (6 bases each). CDR3 length: 16 residues. Germline-derived CDR1 and CDR2 are MNHNS and SASEGT. V lost 6 bases to trimming and J lost 1 base, with 13 bases between them. CDR3 in DNA: TGTGCCAGCAGGAAGAGGGGGGCTTCTGGGGCCAACGTCCTGACTTTC. Translation: CASRKRGASGANVLTF.

The sample holds a few counts of this clonotype. V usage is TRBV6-2 or TRBV6-3 and J usage is TRBJ2-1, with 8 bases matching TRBD2. Germline V gene data show CDR1 as MNHEY and CDR2 as SVGEGT. The V gene end was trimmed by 0 bases and the J gene end by 4 bases; junction bases not matched to a gene: 8. The CDR3 length is 17 residues. This CDR3 is CASSYSTGSGGYNEQFF. The CDR3 DNA reads TGTGCCAGCAGTTACTCGACCGGGAGCGGGGGTTACAATGAGCAGTTCTTC.

This clonotype has only a few counts. The rearrangement uses TRBV29-1 and TRBJ2-4; 7 bases line up with TRBD1. This CDR3 has 12 amino acids. CDR1 and CDR2 from the germline V gene are SQVTM and ANQGSEA. V lost 4 bases, J lost 10 bases, and 7 bases stayed unmatched. CDR3 loop: CSVGTGDSIQYF. The CDR3 region has the DNA TGCAGCGTTGGGACAGGCGATTCGATTCAGTACTTC.

The chain recombines TRBV18 with TRBJ1-4; no clear D. Germline CDR1 reads KGHSH; CDR2 reads LQKENI. This CDR3 comprises 14 residues. The V gene lost 2 bases and the J gene lost 7 bases, with 11 bases spanning the gap. CDR3 amino acids: CASSPIRGPEKLFF. CDR3 bases: TGTGCCAGCTCACCAATAAGAGGACCTGAAAAACTGTTTTTT.

The J gene is TRBJ2-1, the V gene TRBV4-2; TRBD2 matches at 9 bases. With 4 bases clipped from V and 7 bases from J, the junction kept 8 bases outside the gene matches. Germline loops: CDR1 LGHNA, CDR2 YNFKEQ. The length of the CDR3 is 15 residues. The CDR3 DNA sequence: TGTGCCAGCAGCCTTGCGGGAGGGCCAGGTAATGAGCAGTTCTTC. Protein: CASSLAGGPGNEQFF.

This chain joins TRBV20-1 and TRBJ2-1; D unresolved. The J call could be wrong; TRBJ2-7 is a better fit for the DNA end. Germline CDR1 DFQATT, CDR2 SNEGSKA (reference sequence). This CDR3 has 17 amino acids. The CDR3 DNA reads as TGCAGTGCCTTTTACCAGAACAGAGTCAGCTCCTACAATGAGCAGTACTTC. Protein product: CSAFYQNRVSSYNEQYF.

This clonotype was counted only a few times. This rearrangement joins TRBV3-1 to TRBJ2-4; D is undetermined. V was pared by 6 bases and J by 0 bases, with 18 bases between. This CDR3 has 17 amino acids. Per germline, CDR1 LGHDT and CDR2 YNNKEL (reference sequence). The CDR3 loop is CASSPNVGSLAKNIQYF. In nucleotides, the CDR3 is TGTGCCAGCAGTCCCAACGTAGGGTCCCTAGCCAAAAACATTCAGTACTTC.

V and J are TRBV4-3 and TRBJ1-2; possible D gene TRBD1, 6 bases. Trimming cost V 10 bases and J 0 bases, with 21 bases left between them. This CDR3 is 16 amino acids long. Germline V gives CDR1 LGHNA, CDR2 YSLEER. CDR3 protein: CANRETWTDTNYGYTF. The CDR3 nucleotides read TGCGCCAACAGGGAAACTTGGACGGATACTAACTATGGCTACACCTTC.

This chain's CDR3 is CAISAQGQVGEKLFF. DNA of the CDR3: TGTGCCATCAGTGCTCAAGGACAGGTTGGGGAAAAACTGTTTTTT. The rearrangement joins TRBV10-3 to TRBJ1-4; 7 nucleotides line up with TRBD1. Losses at the gene ends were 4 bases for V and 8 bases for J; bases not matched to a gene: 10. CDR1 is ENHRY and CDR2 is SYGVKD in the germline V gene. The CDR3 loop spans 15 amino acids.

This clonotype was found a few times. The chain links TRBV4-2 to TRBJ2-5; 11 bases are shared with TRBD2. The CDR3 spans 17 residues. The ends lost 3 bases at V and 1 base at J; junction bases unmatched: 7. CDR1 and CDR2 from the germline V gene are LGHNA and YNFKEQ. As DNA, the CDR3 is TGTGCCAGCAGCCAGGGGGGTAGCGGGAGGGCCCAAGAGACCCAGTACTTC. As protein: CASSQGGSGRAQETQYF.

A remark on this clonotype: A much bigger clone sits one base away, suggesting this may be a read error. The chain uses TRBV7-9 and TRBJ1-2, with TRBD1 matching 7 bases. After removal of 5 bases from V and 0 bases from J, the junction contained 3 bases not matched to a gene. This CDR3 contains 14 residues. Germline V CDR1 and CDR2: SEHNR, FQNEAQ (reference sequence). As DNA, the CDR3 is TGTGCCAGCAGCGTTGGGACAGCTAACTATGGCTACACCTTC. Residues: CASSVGTANYGYTF.

This clonotype was counted between two and nine times. This chain uses TRBV20-1 with TRBJ2-2; 9 positions match TRBD1. The CDR3 extends over 14 amino acids. The germline CDR1 and CDR2 sequences are DFQATT and SNEGSKA (reference sequence). V shed 4 bases and J 5 bases; nucleotides not matched to a gene: 5. The CDR3 loop is CSATNRGQTGELFF. The CDR3 region has the DNA TGCAGTGCTACCAACAGGGGGCAAACCGGGGAGCTGTTTTTT.

The CDR3 sequence: CASSLDRRVDSPLHF. CDR3 DNA sequence: TGTGCCAGCAGCTTGGATCGCAGGGTAGACTCACCCCTCCACTTT. The V gene is TRBV5-6, the J gene TRBJ1-6, with a possible D match to TRBD1 (5 bases). The CDR3 covers 15 residues. Germline-derived CDR1 and CDR2 are SGHDT and YYEEEE. Trimming cost V 0 bases and J 10 bases, with 14 bases left between them.

The chain is built from TRBV6-5 and TRBJ1-2, with 12 bases identical to TRBD1. Trimming removed 2 bases from V and 2 bases from J; junction bases left unmatched: 3. This CDR3 spans 16 amino acids. Germline loops: CDR1 MNHEY, CDR2 SVGAGI. CDR3 amino acids: CASSYGTGGQNYGYTF. CDR3 nucleotide sequence: TGTGCCAGCAGTTACGGGACAGGGGGCCAGAACTATGGCTACACCTTC.

This chain links TRBV12-3 or TRBV12-4 with TRBJ2-6, with 12 bases identical to TRBD1. The CDR3 spans 18 residues. Trimming removed 6 bases from V and 2 bases from J; junction bases left unmatched: 8. The CDR3 DNA is TGTGCCAGCAGCCCCCGGGACAGGGGGCATGCTGGGGCCAACGTCCTGACTTTC. Amino acids: CASSPRDRGHAGANVLTF.

This clonotype was seen only a few times. The chain has TRBV10-3 and TRBJ2-1, with D unresolved. V was shortened by 0 bases and J by 4 bases, with 4 bases between the two germline ends. This CDR3 spans 13 amino acids. The germline V gene has CDR1 ENHRY and CDR2 SYGVKD. CDR3 loop: CAISESNYNEQFF. The CDR3, as DNA: TGTGCCATCAGTGAGTCAAATTACAATGAGCAGTTCTTC.

This sequence joins TRBV29-1 and TRBJ1-1, with D perhaps matching TRBD1 (5 bases). This CDR3 is built from 13 residues. Germline values: CDR1 SQVTM, CDR2 ANQGSEA. The V end lost 4 bases, the J end lost 1 base, and 10 bases lay between the germline ends. CDR3 nucleotides: TGCAGCGTTGGAGGGGTAGCGAACACTGAAGCTTTCTTT. Protein: CSVGGVANTEAFF.

The rearrangement joins TRBV6-4 to TRBJ2-2; the match to TRBD2 covers 15 bases. The CDR3 is 19 amino acids. The ends lost 6 bases at V and 0 bases at J; junction bases unmatched: 8. Germline V gene data show CDR1 as MRHNA and CDR2 as SNTAGT. The CDR3 DNA is TGTGCCAGCAGCAAGACGGGACTAGCGGGAGGTACGAACACCGGGGAGCTGTTTTTT. Amino acid sequence: CASSKTGLAGGTNTGELFF.

This clonotype was seen a few times. The chain joins TRBV25-1 to TRBJ2-5; 9 bases fit TRBD1. J gave up 5 bases and V 6 bases, and 4 bases lay outside the gene matches. Germline loops: CDR1 MGHDK, CDR2 SYGVNS. This CDR3 is 13 amino acids long. CDR3 DNA sequence: TGTGCCAGCAGCGACAGGGGGTTGGAGACCCAGTACTTC. It translates to CASSDRGLETQYF. Full variable domain (missing parts from reference TRBV25-1 and TRBJ2-5): EADIYQTPRYLVIGTGKKITLECSQTMGHDKMYWYQQDPGMELHLIHYSYGVNSTEKGDLSSESTVSRIRTEHFPLTLESARPSHTSQYLCASSDRGLETQYFGPGTRLLVL.

This chain connects TRBV7-3 to TRBJ2-5, with 8 nucleotides matching TRBD1. CDR1 and CDR2 (germline): SGHTA, FQGTGA. J was trimmed by 7 bases and V by 2 bases; bases with no gene match: 15. The CDR3 is 17 residues long. CDR3 in DNA: TGTGCCAGCAGCTTACCAGGGGGCGGACAGGGCGAAGGGACCCAGTACTTC. It specifies CASSLPGGGQGEGTQYF. Together with reference TRBV7-3 and TRBJ2-5, the CDR3 gives the full variable domain: GAGVSQTPSNKVTEKGKYVELRCDPISGHTALYWYRQSLGQGPEFLIYFQGTGAADDSGLPNDRFFAVRPEGSVSTLKIQRTERGDSAVYLCASSLPGGGQGEGTQYFGPGTRLLVL.

V usage is TRBV10-3 and J usage is TRBJ2-3; D gene ambiguous. The length of the CDR3 is 14 residues. Germline V gene sequence: CDR1 ENHRY, CDR2 SYGVKD. Trimming stripped 4 bases from V and 4 bases from J, with 12 bases between. The CDR3 DNA reads TGTGCCATCAGTGGTCCGGCCACCCCAGATACGCAGTATTTT. It specifies CAISGPATPDTQYF.

V usage is TRBV12-3 or TRBV12-4 and J usage is TRBJ2-5; maybe TRBD2 (5 bases). The length of the CDR3 is 13 residues. V was clipped by 3 bases and J by 7 bases, with 12 bases between them. This CDR3 reads CASSFGLGATQYF. In nucleotides, the CDR3 is TGTGCCAGCAGTTTCGGACTCGGCGCGACCCAGTACTTC.

CDR3 region: CSAPARPEALSYEQYF. The CDR3 nucleotides read TGCAGTGCTCCTGCCCGACCTGAGGCCCTCTCCTACGAGCAGTACTTC. The V call is TRBV20-1, the J call TRBJ2-7, with D unclear. CDR1 is DFQATT and CDR2 is SNEGSKA in the germline V gene (reference sequence). V gave up 5 bases and J gave up 0 bases, with 20 bases separating them. The CDR3 loop spans 16 amino acids.

This clonotype turned up a few times. The V call is TRBV27, the J call TRBJ1-4; 8 bases are a match to TRBD1. J lost 6 bases, V lost 5 bases, and 8 bases had no gene match. The CDR3 loop spans 15 amino acids. Germline V gene sequence: CDR1 MNHEY, CDR2 SMNVEV (reference sequence). The CDR3 sequence is CASSPQGAQYEKLFF. The CDR3 bases are TGTGCCAGCAGTCCTCAGGGGGCGCAATATGAAAAACTGTTTTTT.